The 24 T cell receptor beta chains reported below all come from one sample, sequenced in a study of spatial heterogeneity in lung cancer. Their antigens are not known. MiXCR, applied by TCRdb to the 5' RACE reads, yields one record per CDR3 protein. Altogether 15,000 or so distinct CDR3 sequences are present, approximately 4.5% being singletons, with the ten largest covering about 16%. Time point reported: sample taken at primary tumor resection. Broader study findings: Mutation tallies in tumors tracked expanded intratumoral alpha and beta TCR counts.

Material: lung tumor tissue, obtained at surgery. The receptors come from a female donor with early-stage non-small cell lung cancer.

Relative to its sample, this clonotype is medium-sized. The chain links TRBV5-1 to TRBJ1-6, with TRBD1 as a possible D gene (5 bases). From germline, CDR1 is SGHRS and CDR2 YFSETQ. The CDR3 covers 14 residues. The V end was cut by 0 bases, the J end by 7 bases, with 8 bases between. The CDR3 DNA reads as TGCGCCAGCAGCTTGGGACAGAGGAATTCACCCCTCCACTTT. This translates into CASSLGQRNSPLHF.

This clonotype has a count of ten or more. V and J are TRBV7-6 and TRBJ2-1; 9 bases map to TRBD2. Germline values: CDR1 SGHVS, CDR2 FNYEAQ. With V trimmed by 1 base and J by 4 bases, 5 bases remained unmatched. CDR3 length equals 16 residues. The CDR3 loop reads CASSLDPSGVYNEQFF. CDR3 coding DNA: TGTGCCAGCAGCTTAGATCCTAGCGGGGTGTACAATGAGCAGTTCTTC. Complete variable domain (other parts from reference TRBV7-6 and TRBJ2-1): GAGVSQSPRYKVTKRGQDVALRCDPISGHVSLYWYRQALGQGPEFLTYFNYEAQQDKSGLPNDRFSAERPEGSISTLTIQRTEQRDSAMYRCASSLDPSGVYNEQFFGPGTRLTVL.

This clonotype was observed many times. CDR3 protein: CASSLTAGANYGYTF. The CDR3 DNA follows: TGTGCCAGCAGTCTGACGGCGGGGGCGAACTATGGCTACACCTTC. The V and J genes are TRBV28 and TRBJ1-2, with D maybe TRBD1 (6 bases). Trimming pared 5 bases from V and 2 bases from J, leaving 15 bases between. The CDR3 runs to 15 residues. Per germline, CDR1 MDHEN and CDR2 SYDVKM.

This clonotype was counted ten times or more. The chain is built from TRBV6-6 and TRBJ2-6; weak D call: TRBD2 (5 bases). In germline, CDR1 is MNHNY, CDR2 SVGAGI (reference sequence). V lost 6 bases and J lost 0, with 15 bases in between. The CDR3 is 17 amino acids. This chain's CDR3 is CASRPTFRGSGANVLTF. Here the CDR3 DNA reads TGTGCCAGCAGGCCAACCTTCCGGGGCTCTGGGGCCAACGTCCTGACTTTC.

The chain carries TRBV6-2 or TRBV6-3 and TRBJ1-5, with D uncertain. Per the germline V gene, CDR1 is MNHEY and CDR2 is SVGEGT. This CDR3 has 14 amino acids. The V end lost 2 bases, the J end lost 4 bases, and 9 bases lay between the germline ends. CDR3 DNA sequence: TGTGCCAGCAGTTACGTGGCAGCAAATCAGCCCCAGCATTTT. Residues: CASSYVAANQPQHF.

This rearrangement joins TRBV11-2 to TRBJ2-1; no firm D call. The CDR3 totals 12 residues. V lost 1 base and J lost 8, with 6 bases in between. Looked up from germline, CDR1 is SGHAT and CDR2 is FQNNGV. The CDR3 is CASSLGNDEQFF. The CDR3 nucleotides are TGTGCCAGCAGCTTAGGTAACGATGAGCAGTTCTTC.

Many counts were recorded for this clonotype. V usage is TRBV4-2 and J usage is TRBJ2-1, with 9 positions matching TRBD2. The V gene end was trimmed by 0 bases and the J gene end by 5 bases; junction bases not matched to a gene: 14. The CDR3 has 19 amino acids. CDR1 LGHNA and CDR2 YNFKEQ come from the germline V gene. The CDR3 coding sequence is TGTGCCAGCAGCCAAGAAGGGTCTCTAGCGGGGAGAAATGACAATGAGCAGTTCTTC. It codes for CASSQEGSLAGRNDNEQFF.

This clonotype was counted many times. The chain recombines TRBV3-1 with TRBJ2-1, with D maybe TRBD2 (6 bases). The CDR3 has 14 residues. Trimming took off 4 bases at V and 8 bases at J, with 15 bases between the two ends. Per germline, CDR1 LGHDT and CDR2 YNNKEL (reference sequence). As DNA, the CDR3 is TGTGCCAGCAGCCCCCCCTTTGAGCGGGATGAGCAGTTCTTC. It codes for CASSPPFERDEQFF.

This clonotype was recorded at least ten times. The V gene is TRBV5-1, the J gene TRBJ1-1; possibly TRBD1 for D (5 bases). V was pared by 3 bases and J by 0 bases, with 9 bases between. This CDR3 contains 14 residues. CDR1 is SGHRS, CDR2 YFSETQ, per germline. In DNA form, the CDR3 reads TGCGCCAGCAGCTCGACAGCTATGAACACTGAAGCTTTCTTT. Residues: CASSSTAMNTEAFF.

This clonotype was observed at least ten times. The chain couples TRBV6-1 to TRBJ2-6; TRBD1 agrees at 7 bases. The CDR3 is 17 amino acids. CDR1 MNHNS and CDR2 SASEGT come from the germline V gene. The V gene end was trimmed by 9 bases and the J gene end by 4 bases; junction bases not matched to a gene: 15. The CDR3 nucleotides are TGTGCCAGTTTCCGGACAGGAATTCGGTCCGGGGCCAACGTCCTGACTTTC. Its translation: CASFRTGIRSGANVLTF.

This clonotype was recorded at least ten times. The chain uses TRBV2 and TRBJ2-7; no definite D call. This CDR3 spans 15 amino acids. Germline V gives CDR1 SNHLY, CDR2 FYNNEI. V gave up 4 bases and J gave up 7 bases, with 20 bases separating them. As DNA, the CDR3 is TGTGCCAGCAGTGCCGGCAGTGTGGCCCCCGGAGAGCAGTACTTC. This sequence encodes CASSAGSVAPGEQYF.

This clonotype was recorded at least ten times. The chain uses TRBV7-9 and TRBJ2-7, with TRBD1 matching over 9 bases. With 5 bases clipped from V and 2 bases from J, the junction kept 10 bases outside the gene matches. Germline assignment: CDR1 SEHNR and CDR2 FQNEAQ (reference sequence). The CDR3 spans 16 residues. In DNA form, the CDR3 reads TGTGCCAGCAGCCAGCAGACAGGGGGAACTGCCTACGAGCAGTACTTC. It specifies CASSQQTGGTAYEQYF.

Judged by abundance, this clonotype is medium-sized. The V call is TRBV24-1, the J call TRBJ1-4, with D perhaps matching TRBD1 (5 bases). In germline, CDR1 is KGHDR, CDR2 SFDVKD. The CDR3 length is 15 residues. V was shortened by 3 bases and J by 8 bases, with 15 bases between the two germline ends. The CDR3 sequence: CATSDIVGGREKLFF. Written as DNA, the CDR3 is TGTGCCACCAGTGATATTGTTGGGGGACGGGAAAAACTGTTTTTT.

This clonotype was seen many times. The V and J genes are TRBV5-1 and TRBJ1-6, with 7 bases identical to TRBD1. The J segment lost 5 bases and the V segment lost 1 base, leaving 6 bases of the junction unmatched. Germline V gene sequence: CDR1 SGHRS, CDR2 YFSETQ. CDR3 size: 16 residues. CDR3 DNA: TGCGCCAGCAGCTTGTTTCTCAGGGGGGATAATTCACCCCTCCACTTT. Its protein product is CASSLFLRGDNSPLHF.

The table lists this clonotype with many counts. The gene calls are TRBV27 and TRBJ2-1; 8 bases are a match to TRBD2. Germline loops: CDR1 MNHEY, CDR2 SMNVEV (reference sequence). V was clipped by 6 bases and J by 2 bases; unmatched bases: 6. The CDR3 length is 15 residues. The DNA of the CDR3 is TGTGCCAGCAGATTAACTAGCGGCGCCTACAATGAGCAGTTCTTC. It translates to CASRLTSGAYNEQFF.

Ten or more counts support this clonotype. The chain links TRBV7-8 to TRBJ2-5; D might be TRBD2 (7 bases). V lost 0 bases and J 4 bases, leaving 12 bases between the germline ends. The germline V gene encodes CDR1 SGHVS and CDR2 FQNEAQ. CDR3 length equals 15 residues. CDR3 DNA: TGTGCCAGCAGCTTAGCAAGGGGGGGCGCAGAGACCCAGTACTTC. Translated, it gives CASSLARGGAETQYF.

Many counts were recorded for this clonotype. V usage is TRBV2 and J usage is TRBJ2-2; D is tentatively TRBD1 or TRBD2 (5 bases each). The CDR3 runs 13 residues. Germline CDR1 SNHLY, CDR2 FYNNEI. V shed 3 bases and J shed 7 bases, with 9 bases lying between them. The CDR3, as DNA: TGTGCCAGCAGTGAGGGGGTGGTCGGGGAGCTGTTTTTT. Amino acid sequence: CASSEGVVGELFF.

This clonotype was found many times. The chain is built from TRBV20-1 and TRBJ2-2; no reliable D call. The length of the CDR3 is 13 residues. Trimming stripped 4 bases from V and 4 bases from J, with 10 bases between. Germline lookup yields CDR1 DFQATT and CDR2 SNEGSKA (reference sequence). CDR3 loop: CSAISRFTGELFF. The CDR3, as DNA: TGCAGTGCTATCAGCAGGTTCACCGGGGAGCTGTTTTTT.

This clonotype was observed at least ten times. The chain combines TRBV2 with TRBJ2-4, with TRBD1 identical over 9 bases. Trimming at V came to 3 bases and at J to 1 base, leaving 1 base not matched to a gene. This CDR3 region has 15 residues. Germline V lookup: CDR1 SNHLY, CDR2 FYNNEI. CDR3 in DNA: TGTGCCAGCAGTGATGGGACAGGGGCCAAAAACATTCAGTACTTC. This codes for CASSDGTGAKNIQYF.

This clonotype was picked up many times. Its ends do not fully match the called genes, so a read error is possible. The rearrangement links TRBV6-1 to TRBJ1-2; a possible D gene is TRBD1 (5 bases). CDR3 length: 13 residues. CDR1 and CDR2 from the germline V gene are MNHNS and SASEGT. Written as DNA, the CDR3 is TGTGCCAGCAGTGCCAGGGACCGGATTAACGAAATCTTC. Translated, it gives CASSARDRINEIF.

This clonotype was seen at least ten times. The chain employs TRBV20-1 and TRBJ2-1, with 15 bases lining up with TRBD2. With 6 bases clipped from V and 4 bases from J, the junction kept 13 bases outside the gene matches. The CDR3 runs 18 residues. The germline gives CDR1 DFQATT, CDR2 SNEGSKA (reference sequence). CDR3 sequence reads: CSAWTSGGAPVSYNEQFF. CDR3 nucleotide sequence: TGCAGTGCCTGGACTAGCGGGGGGGCCCCCGTTTCTTACAATGAGCAGTTCTTC.

This clonotype occurred many times. The chain combines TRBV3-1 with TRBJ1-2, with D unclear. The CDR3 has 15 residues. Germline V gives CDR1 LGHDT, CDR2 YNNKEL (reference sequence). The V and J ends lost 3 bases and 4 bases respectively, with 15 bases between them. CDR3 residues: CASSHRGSTLYGYTF. CDR3 coding DNA: TGTGCCAGCAGCCACAGAGGGAGCACTCTCTATGGCTACACCTTC. The variable domain in full, with the rest retrieved from reference TRBV3-1 and TRBJ1-2, is DTAVSQTPKYLVTQMGNDKSIKCEQNLGHDTMYWYKQDSKKFLKIMFSYNNKELIINETVPNRFSPKSPDKAHLNLHINSLELGDSAVYFCASSHRGSTLYGYTFGSGTRLTVV.

This clonotype has ten or more counts. The J gene is TRBJ1-5, the V gene TRBV5-1; the D is unclear. Germline assignment: CDR1 SGHRS and CDR2 YFSETQ. The CDR3 spans 16 residues. V lost 0 bases and J 9 bases, leaving 19 bases between the germline ends. Here the CDR3 DNA reads TGCGCCAGCAGCTTGGCCCCTGGTGGGGATAGGCCGCCCCAGCATTTT. Translation: CASSLAPGGDRPPQHF. Full variable domain (rest looked up from reference TRBV5-1 and TRBJ1-5): KAGVTQTPRYLIKTRGQQVTLSCSPISGHRSVSWYQQTPGQGLQFLFEYFSETQRNKGNFPGRFSGRQFSNSRSEMNVSTLELGDSALYLCASSLAPGGDRPPQHFGDGTRLSIL.

This clonotype has only a few counts. The rearrangement joins TRBV29-1 to TRBJ2-5; D unresolved. The V end was cut by 4 bases, the J end by 3 bases, with 9 bases between. Germline CDR1 SQVTM, CDR2 ANQGSEA. CDR3 length: 12 residues. CDR3 sequence reads: CSVAGRKETQYF. CDR3 nucleotide sequence: TGCAGCGTTGCCGGACGGAAAGAGACCCAGTACTTC.